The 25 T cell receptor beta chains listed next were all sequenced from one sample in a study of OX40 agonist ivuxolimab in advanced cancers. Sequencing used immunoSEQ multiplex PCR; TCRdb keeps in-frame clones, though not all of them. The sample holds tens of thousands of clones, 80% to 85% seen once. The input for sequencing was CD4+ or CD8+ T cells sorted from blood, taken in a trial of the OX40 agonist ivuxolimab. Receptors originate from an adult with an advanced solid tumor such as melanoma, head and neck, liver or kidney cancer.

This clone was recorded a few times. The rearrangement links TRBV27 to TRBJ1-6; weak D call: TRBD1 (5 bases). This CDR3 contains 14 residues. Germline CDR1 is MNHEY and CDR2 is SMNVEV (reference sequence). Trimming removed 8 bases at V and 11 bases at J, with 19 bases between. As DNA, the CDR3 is TGTGCCAGCCGTCCGGGGCAGGGTAGTGCACCCCTCCACTTT. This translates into CASRPGQGSAPLHF.

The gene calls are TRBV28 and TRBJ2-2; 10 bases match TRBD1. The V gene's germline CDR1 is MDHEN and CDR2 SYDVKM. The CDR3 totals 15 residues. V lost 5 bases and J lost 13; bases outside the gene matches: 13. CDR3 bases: TGTGCCAGCAGTCCAGACAGGGGGCGAAAGGGAGGGCTGTTTTTT. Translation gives CASSPDRGRKGGLFF.

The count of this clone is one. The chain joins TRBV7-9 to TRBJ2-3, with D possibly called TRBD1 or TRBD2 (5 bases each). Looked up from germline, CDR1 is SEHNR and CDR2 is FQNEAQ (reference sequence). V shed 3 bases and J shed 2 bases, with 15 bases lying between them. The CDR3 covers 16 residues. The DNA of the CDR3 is TGTGCCAGCAGCTTTGCTGACAGCGGTAACACAGATACGCAGTATTTT. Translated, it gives CASSFADSGNTDTQYF.

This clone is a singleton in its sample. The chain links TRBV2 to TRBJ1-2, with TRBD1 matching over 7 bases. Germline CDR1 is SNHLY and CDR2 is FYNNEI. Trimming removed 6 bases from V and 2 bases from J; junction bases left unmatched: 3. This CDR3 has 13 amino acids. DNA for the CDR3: TGTGCCAGCAGCTCGACAGGGAACTATGGCTACACCTTC. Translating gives CASSSTGNYGYTF.

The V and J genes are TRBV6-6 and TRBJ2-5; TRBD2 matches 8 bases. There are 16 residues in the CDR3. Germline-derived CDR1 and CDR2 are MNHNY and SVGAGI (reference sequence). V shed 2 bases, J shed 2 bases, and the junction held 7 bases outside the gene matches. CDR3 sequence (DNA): TGTGCCAGCAGTTACCACACGACTAGCGAACAAGAGACCCAGTACTTC. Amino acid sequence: CASSYHTTSEQETQYF.

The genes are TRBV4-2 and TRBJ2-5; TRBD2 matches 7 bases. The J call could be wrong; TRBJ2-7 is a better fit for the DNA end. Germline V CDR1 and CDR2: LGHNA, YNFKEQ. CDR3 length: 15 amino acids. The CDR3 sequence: CASSQEGTTFHEQYF. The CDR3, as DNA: TGTGCCAGCAGCCAAGAAGGGACTACCTTCCACGAGCAGTACTTC.

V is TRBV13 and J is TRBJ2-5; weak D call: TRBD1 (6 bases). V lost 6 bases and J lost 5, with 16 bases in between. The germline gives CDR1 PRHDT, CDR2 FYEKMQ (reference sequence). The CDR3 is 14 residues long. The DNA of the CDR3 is TGTGCCAGCAGTACTCGCAGGGGCGGGGAGACCCAGTACTTC. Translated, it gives CASSTRRGGETQYF.

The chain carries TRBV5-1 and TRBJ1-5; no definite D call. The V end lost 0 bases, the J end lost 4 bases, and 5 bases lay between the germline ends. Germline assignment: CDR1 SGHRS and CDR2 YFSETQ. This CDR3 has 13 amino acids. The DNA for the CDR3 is TGCGCCAGCAGCTTGGACGGGAATCAGCCCCAGCATTTT. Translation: CASSLDGNQPQHF.

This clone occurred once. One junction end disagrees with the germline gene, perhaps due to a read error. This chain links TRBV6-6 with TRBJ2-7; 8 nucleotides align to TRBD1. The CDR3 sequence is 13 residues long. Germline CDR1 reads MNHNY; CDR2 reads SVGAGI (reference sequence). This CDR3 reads CASSLPDRASEAF. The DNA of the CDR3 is TGTGCCAGCAGCCTACCGGACAGGGCCTCTGAGGCCTTC.

The CDR3 loop reads CASSESRNQPQHF. The CDR3 DNA reads as TGTGCCAGCAGTGAAAGCCGCAATCAGCCCCAGCATTTT. This sequence joins TRBV2 and TRBJ1-5; D gene ambiguous. This CDR3 spans 13 amino acids. Germline V gene data show CDR1 as SNHLY and CDR2 as FYNNEI. Trimming left V 2 bases short and J 2 bases short, with 4 bases between.

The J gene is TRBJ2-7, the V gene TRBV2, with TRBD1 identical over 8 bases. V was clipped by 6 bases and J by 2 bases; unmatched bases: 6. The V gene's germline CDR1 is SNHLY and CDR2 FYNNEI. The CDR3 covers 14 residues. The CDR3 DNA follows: TGTGCCAGCAGGAGGGACAGGCCTACCTACGAGCAGTACTTC. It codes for CASRRDRPTYEQYF.

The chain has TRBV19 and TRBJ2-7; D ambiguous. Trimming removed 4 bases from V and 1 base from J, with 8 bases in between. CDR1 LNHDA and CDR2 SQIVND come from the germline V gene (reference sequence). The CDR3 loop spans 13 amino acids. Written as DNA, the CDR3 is TGTGCCAGTAGTAGGGCACCTTCCTACGAGCAGTACTTC. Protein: CASSRAPSYEQYF.

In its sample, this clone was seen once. The CDR3: CASSPGDWYQETQYF. CDR3 nucleotides: TGCGCCAGCAGCCCCGGGGACTGGTACCAAGAGACCCAGTACTTC. The chain employs TRBV4-1 and TRBJ2-5; D possibly corresponds to TRBD2 (6 bases). Looked up from germline, CDR1 is MGHRA and CDR2 is YSYEKL. CDR3 length equals 15 residues. V was pared by 4 bases and J by 0 bases, with 12 bases between.

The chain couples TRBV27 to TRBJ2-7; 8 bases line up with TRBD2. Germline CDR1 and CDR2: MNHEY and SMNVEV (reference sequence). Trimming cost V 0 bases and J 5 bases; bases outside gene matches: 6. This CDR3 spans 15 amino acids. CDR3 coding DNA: TGTGCCAGCAGTTTATCCGTAGCGGGAAGGGACGAGCAGTACTTC. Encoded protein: CASSLSVAGRDEQYF.

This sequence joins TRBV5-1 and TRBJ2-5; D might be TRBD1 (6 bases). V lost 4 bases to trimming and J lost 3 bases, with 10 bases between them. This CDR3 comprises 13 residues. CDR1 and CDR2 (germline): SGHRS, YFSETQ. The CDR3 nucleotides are TGCGCCAGCAGCGTGGGACAAAAAGAGACCCAGTACTTC. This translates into CASSVGQKETQYF. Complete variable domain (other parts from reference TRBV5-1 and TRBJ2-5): KAGVTQTPRYLIKTRGQQVTLSCSPISGHRSVSWYQQTPGQGLQFLFEYFSETQRNKGNFPGRFSGRQFSNSRSEMNVSTLELGDSALYLCASSVGQKETQYFGPGTRLLVL.

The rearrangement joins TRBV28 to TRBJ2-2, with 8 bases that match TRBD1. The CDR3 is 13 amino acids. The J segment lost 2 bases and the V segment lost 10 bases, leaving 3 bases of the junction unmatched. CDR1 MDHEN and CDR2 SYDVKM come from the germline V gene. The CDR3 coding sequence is TGTGCCACCGGACAGGGTAACACCGGGGAGCTGTTTTTT. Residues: CATGQGNTGELFF.

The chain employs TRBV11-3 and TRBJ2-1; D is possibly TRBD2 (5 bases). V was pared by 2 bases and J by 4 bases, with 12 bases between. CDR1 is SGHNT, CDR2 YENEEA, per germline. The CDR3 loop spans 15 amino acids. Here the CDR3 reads CASSLYRGGYNEQFF. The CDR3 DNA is TGTGCCAGCAGCTTATATCGCGGCGGGTACAATGAGCAGTTCTTC. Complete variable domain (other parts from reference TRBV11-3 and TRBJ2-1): EAGVVQSPRYKIIEKKQPVAFWCNPISGHNTLYWYLQNLGQGPELLIRYENEEAVDDSQLPKDRFSAERLKGVDSTLKIQPAELGDSAVYLCASSLYRGGYNEQFFGPGTRLTVL.

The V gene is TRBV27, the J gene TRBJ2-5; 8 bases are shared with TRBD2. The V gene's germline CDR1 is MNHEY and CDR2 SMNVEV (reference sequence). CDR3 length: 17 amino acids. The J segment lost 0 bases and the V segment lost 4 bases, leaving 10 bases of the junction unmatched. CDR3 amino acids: CASSSTSAIAYQETQYF. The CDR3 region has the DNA TGTGCCAGCAGTTCGACTAGCGCGATTGCGTACCAAGAGACCCAGTACTTC.

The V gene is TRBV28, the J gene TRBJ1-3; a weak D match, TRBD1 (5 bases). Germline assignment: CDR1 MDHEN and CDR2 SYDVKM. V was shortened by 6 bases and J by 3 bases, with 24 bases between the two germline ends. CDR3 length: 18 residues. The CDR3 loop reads CASSPGGRGSIGGNTIYF. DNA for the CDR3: TGTGCCAGCAGCCCTGGGGGGAGAGGGAGTATTGGTGGAAACACCATATATTTT.

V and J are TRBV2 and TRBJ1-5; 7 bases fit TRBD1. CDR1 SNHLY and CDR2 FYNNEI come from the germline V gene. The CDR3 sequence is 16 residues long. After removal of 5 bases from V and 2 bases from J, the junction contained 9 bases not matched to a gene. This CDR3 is CASSKEGAWGNQPQHF. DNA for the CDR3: TGTGCCAGCAGTAAGGAGGGGGCTTGGGGCAATCAGCCCCAGCATTTT.

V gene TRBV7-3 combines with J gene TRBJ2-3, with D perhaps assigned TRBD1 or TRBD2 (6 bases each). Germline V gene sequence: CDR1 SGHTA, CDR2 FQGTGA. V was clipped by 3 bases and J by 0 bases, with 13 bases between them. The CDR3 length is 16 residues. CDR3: CASSFRGRGSTDTQYF. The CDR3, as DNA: TGTGCCAGCAGCTTCCGGGGGCGAGGGAGCACAGATACGCAGTATTTT.

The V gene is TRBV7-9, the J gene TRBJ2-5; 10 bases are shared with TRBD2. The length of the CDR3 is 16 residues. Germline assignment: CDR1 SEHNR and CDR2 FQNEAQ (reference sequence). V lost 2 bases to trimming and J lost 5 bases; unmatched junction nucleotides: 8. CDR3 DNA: TGTGCCAGCAGCTTAATTCTAGCGGGGGCGGGTGAGACCCAGTACTTC. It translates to CASSLILAGAGETQYF.

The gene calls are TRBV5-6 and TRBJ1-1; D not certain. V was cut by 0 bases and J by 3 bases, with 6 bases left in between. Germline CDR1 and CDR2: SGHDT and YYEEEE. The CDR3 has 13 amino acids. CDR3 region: CASSLGHHTEAFF. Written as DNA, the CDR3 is TGTGCCAGCAGCTTGGGACACCACACTGAAGCTTTCTTT.

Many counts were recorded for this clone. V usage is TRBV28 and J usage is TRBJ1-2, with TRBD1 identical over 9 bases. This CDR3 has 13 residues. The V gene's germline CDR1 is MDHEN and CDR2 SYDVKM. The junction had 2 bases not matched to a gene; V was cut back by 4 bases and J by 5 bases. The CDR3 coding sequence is TGTGCCAGCAGTTCCGGACAGGGGTATGGCTACACCTTC. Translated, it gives CASSSGQGYGYTF.

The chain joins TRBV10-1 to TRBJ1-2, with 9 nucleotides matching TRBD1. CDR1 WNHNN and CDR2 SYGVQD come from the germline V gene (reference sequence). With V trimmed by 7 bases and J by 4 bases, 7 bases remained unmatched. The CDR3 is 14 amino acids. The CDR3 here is CASTRTGVGYGYTF. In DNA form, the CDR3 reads TGCGCCAGCACCAGGACAGGGGTCGGCTATGGCTACACCTTC.